The rows below give T cell receptor beta chains drawn from one sample of a study of Ad26.COV2.S vaccination and SARS-CoV-2 variants. This table comes from immunoSEQ multiplex PCR, and its TCRdb copy is limited to in-frame clones, with some not included. The sample includes around 300,000 clones, 85% to 90% seen only once; the top ten take approximately 5.8%. The sequences come from peripheral blood, collected in a trial of Ad26.COV2.S vaccine versus placebo. The receptors shown here come from a person between 18 and 65 years old who received the Ad26.COV2.S COVID-19 vaccine or a placebo. CDR3s include the opening cysteine and the closing phenylalanine or tryptophan. Fields, in order: D gene, clone size, J gene, V gene, CDR3 protein, CDR3 DNA. D genes are given only for firm matches. A row's size may be missing; if present it is once, few, many or a size class.

D: -
size: -
J: TRBJ2-5
V: TRBV7-2
CDR3: CASSEVGGSGETQYF
DNA: TGTGCCAGCAGCGAGGTTGGGGGCTCGGGAGAGACCCAGTACTTC

D: -
size: -
J: TRBJ1-1
V: TRBV6-5
CDR3: CASIRNNEAFF
DNA: TGTGCCAGCATTCGAAATAATGAAGCTTTCTTT

D: -
size: -
J: TRBJ2-7
V: TRBV12-5
CDR3: CASGLVGTRGSSSYEQYF
DNA: TGTGCTAGTGGTTTGGTAGGGACTCGGGGGTCGAGCTCCTACGAGCAGTACTTC

D: TRBD1
size: -
J: TRBJ1-1
V: TRBV18
CDR3: CASSPGVGGGTEAFF
DNA: TGTGCCAGCTCACCAGGGGTAGGGGGCGGCACTGAAGCTTTCTTT

D: TRBD1
size: -
J: TRBJ1-1
V: TRBV29-1
CDR3: CSGLGTGVTEAFF
DNA: TGCAGCGGTCTCGGGACAGGGGTCACTGAAGCTTTCTTT

D: -
size: -
J: TRBJ1-1
V: TRBV13
CDR3: CASSLVLNTEAFF
DNA: TGTGCCAGCAGCTTAGTTTTGAACACTGAAGCTTTCTTT

D: -
size: -
J: TRBJ2-1
V: TRBV7-2
CDR3: CASSFGWGIYNEQFF
DNA: TGTGCCAGCAGCTTCGGCTGGGGGATTTACAATGAGCAGTTCTTC

D: -
size: -
J: TRBJ1-6
V: TRBV6-1
CDR3: CASSEQVHSSYNSPLHF
DNA: TGTGCCAGCAGTGAACAAGTCCATAGCTCCTATAATTCACCCCTCCACTTT

D: TRBD1
size: -
J: TRBJ1-1
V: TRBV4-1
CDR3: CASSQGTGGAEDTEAFF
DNA: TGCGCCAGCAGCCAAGGGACAGGGGGCGCCGAGGACACTGAAGCTTTCTTT

D: TRBD2
size: -
J: TRBJ2-3
V: TRBV11-3
CDR3: CASSLLAGDTDTQYF
DNA: TGTGCCAGCAGCTTACTAGCGGGAGACACAGATACGCAGTATTTT

D: -
size: once
J: TRBJ2-3
V: TRBV6-2/TRBV6-3
CDR3: CASSYSPLRGDTQYF
DNA: TGTGCCAGCAGTTACTCCCCCCTACGGGGAGATACGCAGTATTTT

D: -
size: -
J: TRBJ1-1
V: TRBV10-3
CDR3: CAISEVPGTTTEAFF
DNA: TGTGCCATCAGTGAGGTCCCTGGGACGACCACTGAAGCTTTCTTT

D: -
size: once
J: TRBJ1-3
V: TRBV9
CDR3: CASSVGSSSGNTIYF
DNA: TGTGCCAGCAGCGTAGGGTCGAGCTCTGGAAACACCATATATTTT

D: TRBD1
size: -
J: TRBJ2-1
V: TRBV10-3
CDR3: CAIRAGTGNNNEQFF
DNA: TGTGCCATCAGGGCCGGGACAGGAAATAACAATGAGCAGTTCTTC

D: -
size: few
J: TRBJ1-2
V: TRBV6-5
CDR3: CASSYTQGGLLGYTF
DNA: TGTGCCAGCAGTTACACACAGGGCGGCTTGCTGGGTTACACCTTC

D: TRBD1
size: -
J: TRBJ2-1
V: TRBV10-2
CDR3: CASIGTGEDSRDEQFF
DNA: TGCGCCAGCATTGGGACAGGGGAGGACTCTCGGGATGAGCAGTTCTTC

D: -
size: -
J: TRBJ2-1
V: TRBV7-9
CDR3: CASSLEHSYPNNEQFF
DNA: TGTGCCAGCAGCTTAGAACACAGCTACCCTAACAATGAGCAGTTCTTC

D: -
size: -
J: TRBJ2-3
V: TRBV5-8
CDR3: CASSHGLGTQYF
DNA: TGTGCCAGCAGCCACGGGCTGGGTACGCAGTATTTT

D: -
size: -
J: TRBJ1-2
V: TRBV2
CDR3: CASSDGQLNYGYTF
DNA: TGTGCCAGCAGTGACGGGCAGCTAAACTATGGCTACACCTTC

D: TRBD1
size: -
J: TRBJ1-1
V: TRBV30
CDR3: CAWRRQGYTEAFF
DNA: TGTGCCTGGAGAAGACAGGGTTACACTGAAGCTTTCTTT

D: TRBD2
size: -
J: TRBJ2-2
V: TRBV5-1
CDR3: CASSSLPLAGLTGELFF
DNA: TGCGCCAGCAGCTCCCTCCCCCTAGCGGGACTCACCGGGGAGCTGTTTTTT

D: -
size: -
J: TRBJ2-1
V: TRBV5-1
CDR3: CASSLVPREEQFF
DNA: TGCGCCAGCAGCTTGGTCCCGCGGGAAGAGCAGTTCTTC

D: -
size: -
J: TRBJ1-1
V: TRBV29-1
CDR3: CSVRHGGYEAFF
DNA: TGCAGCGTTAGGCACGGGGGCTATGAAGCTTTCTTT

D: -
size: -
J: TRBJ2-1
V: TRBV7-2
CDR3: CASSLEVGKQFF
DNA: TGTGCCAGCAGCTTAGAGGTGGGGAAGCAGTTCTTC

D: TRBD1
size: -
J: TRBJ2-7
V: TRBV3-1/TRBV3-2
CDR3: CASRRTGKDEQYF
DNA: TGTGCCAGCAGGCGGACAGGGAAGGACGAGCAGTACTTC

D: -
size: -
J: TRBJ2-6
V: TRBV10-3
CDR3: CAISGRQPDSGANVLTF
DNA: TGTGCCATCAGTGGCAGGCAACCGGACTCTGGGGCCAACGTCCTGACTTTC

D: -
size: -
J: TRBJ1-4
V: TRBV6-6
CDR3: CASIRQTGLNEKLFF
DNA: TGTGCCAGCATTAGACAGACGGGGTTGAATGAAAAACTGTTTTTT

D: -
size: -
J: TRBJ1-1
V: TRBV6-1
CDR3: CASSEEMVNTEAFF
DNA: TGTGCCAGCAGTGAAGAGATGGTCAACACTGAAGCTTTCTTT

D: -
size: -
J: TRBJ2-3
V: TRBV21-1
CDR3: CASSNVSAGYTDTQYF
DNA: TGTGCCAGCAGCAACGTCAGCGCAGGTTACACAGATACGCAGTATTTT

D: -
size: -
J: TRBJ2-1
V: TRBV11-3
CDR3: CASSPWGTNYNEQFF
DNA: TGTGCCAGCAGCCCTTGGGGGACAAACTACAATGAGCAGTTCTTC

D: -
size: -
J: TRBJ2-6
V: TRBV13
CDR3: CASSLSFRPLNVLTF
DNA: TGTGCCAGCAGTTTATCCTTTAGGCCGCTCAACGTCCTGACTTTC

D: -
size: -
J: TRBJ2-5
V: TRBV5-1
CDR3: CASNEAETQYF
DNA: TGCGCCAGCAACGAAGCCGAGACCCAGTACTTC

D: -
size: -
J: TRBJ1-2
V: TRBV5-5
CDR3: CASSPREGTRDYGYTF
DNA: TGTGCCAGCAGCCCTCGGGAGGGGACCAGGGACTATGGCTACACCTTC

D: -
size: -
J: TRBJ1-6
V: TRBV4-1
CDR3: CASGDVGGPGVHF
DNA: TGCGCCAGCGGCGACGTGGGGGGACCGGGGGTTCACTTT

D: TRBD1
size: -
J: TRBJ1-5
V: TRBV18
CDR3: CASSQGGSVRNQPQHF
DNA: TGTGCCAGCTCGCAGGGGGGGTCGGTTCGCAATCAGCCCCAGCATTTT

D: TRBD2
size: -
J: TRBJ2-7
V: TRBV6-2/TRBV6-3
CDR3: CASSYRPTQDGGAFYGYEQYF
DNA: TGTGCCAGCAGTTACCGCCCTACCCAAGACGGGGGGGCCTTTTACGGCTACGAGCAGTACTTC

D: -
size: -
J: TRBJ1-2
V: TRBV30
CDR3: CAWSVGVQGITF
DNA: TGTGCCTGGAGTGTAGGTGTCCAGGGAATCACCTTC

D: -
size: -
J: TRBJ1-2
V: TRBV13
CDR3: CASSRPEEDNYGYTF
DNA: TGTGCCAGCAGCAGACCGGAGGAGGACAACTATGGCTACACCTTC

D: TRBD1
size: once
J: TRBJ2-1
V: TRBV7-6
CDR3: CASSFGQGDYNEQFF
DNA: TGTGCCAGCAGCTTTGGCCAGGGGGATTACAATGAGCAGTTCTTC

D: -
size: once
J: TRBJ1-1
V: TRBV4-1
CDR3: CASSQPLWTESTEAFF
DNA: TGCGCCAGCAGCCAACCCCTATGGACCGAGAGCACTGAAGCTTTCTTT

D: -
size: -
J: TRBJ2-2
V: TRBV7-8
CDR3: CASSLGVRGGGELFF
DNA: TGTGCCAGCAGCTTAGGCGTAAGGGGCGGCGGGGAGCTGTTTTTT

D: -
size: few
J: TRBJ1-3
V: TRBV12-3/TRBV12-4
CDR3: CASSLLQANTIYF
DNA: TGTGCCAGCAGTTTACTACAGGCGAACACCATATATTTT

D: -
size: -
J: TRBJ2-7
V: TRBV7-2
CDR3: CASSPLPGTYEQYF
DNA: TGTGCCAGCAGCCCACTGCCAGGGACCTACGAGCAGTACTTC

D: TRBD1
size: -
J: TRBJ2-3
V: TRBV9
CDR3: CASSDGQGGTDTQYF
DNA: TGTGCCAGCAGCGATGGACAGGGGGGCACAGATACGCAGTATTTT

D: -
size: once
J: TRBJ1-2
V: TRBV4-1
CDR3: CASSQDRSGNGYTF
DNA: TGCGCCAGCAGCCAAGATCGCTCGGGAAATGGCTACACCTTC

D: TRBD1
size: -
J: TRBJ2-7
V: TRBV2
CDR3: CASSTGTGLYEQYF
DNA: TGTGCCAGCAGTACCGGGACAGGTCTCTACGAGCAGTACTTC

D: TRBD2
size: -
J: TRBJ2-1
V: TRBV5-1
CDR3: CASSASGGNEQFF
DNA: TGCGCCAGCAGCGCGAGCGGGGGGAATGAGCAGTTCTTC

D: TRBD2
size: once
J: TRBJ2-1
V: TRBV4-1
CDR3: CASSQGTSGFYNEQFF
DNA: TGCGCCAGCAGCCAAGGGACTAGCGGGTTCTACAATGAGCAGTTCTTC

D: -
size: -
J: TRBJ1-4
V: TRBV7-2
CDR3: CASSLSGGPELFF
DNA: TGTGCCAGCAGCTTAAGCGGAGGCCCTGAACTGTTTTTT

D: TRBD1
size: -
J: TRBJ1-1
V: TRBV19
CDR3: CSAGRGGKTEAFF
DNA: TGTTCAGCCGGGAGAGGGGGCAAAACTGAAGCTTTCTTT

D: TRBD1
size: -
J: TRBJ1-2
V: TRBV12-3/TRBV12-4
CDR3: CASTGQGYGYTF
DNA: TGTGCCAGCACCGGACAGGGCTATGGCTACACCTTC

D: -
size: -
J: TRBJ2-1
V: TRBV3-1/TRBV3-2
CDR3: CASSLGAGSYNEQFF
DNA: TGTGCCAGCAGCCTGGGGGCGGGGTCCTACAATGAGCAGTTCTTC

D: -
size: -
J: TRBJ2-2
V: TRBV23-1
CDR3: CASRPPLTGRLDTGELFF
DNA: TGCGCCAGCAGACCGCCGTTGACAGGGAGGTTGGACACCGGGGAGCTGTTTTTT